These 20 T cell receptor beta chains share one sample of origin, sequenced in a study of T cells in Graves' hyperthyroidism and ophthalmopathy (dated by TCRdb to 2018 to 2020). To prepare the library, multiplex PCR was applied. Sequenced using an Illumina HiSeq 2000. The TCR beta CDR3 regions were amplified from RNA transcripts. The TCR CDR3 was subjected to a first round of RT-PCR using the HTBI primer set and the Qiagen OneStep RT-PCR kit. The raw public data were reprocessed by TCRdb itself: fastp quality trimming at Q25, MiXCR clonotype calling, in-frame beta chains only. Records with the same CDR3 protein are collapsed into one entry carrying the most frequent genes and DNA. The sample data list more than 300,000 distinct CDR3 sequences, and 11% to 15% of these were observed just once. Roughly 9.6% of the sample is taken by the ten largest. Sequencing was done on a sample of blood. The receptor set was obtained from a woman in her sixties with Graves' hyperthyroidism.

The V and J genes are TRBV11-2 and TRBJ2-3; no definite D call. V lost 3 bases and J lost 3, with 13 bases in between. The CDR3 contains 15 residues. Germline V lookup: CDR1 SGHAT, CDR2 FQNNGV. This CDR3 is CASSFTLVLTDTQYF. CDR3 nucleotides: TGTGCCAGCAGCTTCACTCTAGTGCTGACAGATACGCAGTATTTT.

At least ten counts were recorded for this clonotype. This sequence joins TRBV12-3 or TRBV12-4 and TRBJ1-1; 10 bases fit TRBD1. The CDR3 has 14 amino acids. V was pared by 5 bases and J by 5 bases, with 5 bases of the junction left unmatched. The CDR3 protein is CASSQTGGETEAFF. CDR3 nucleotides: TGTGCCAGCAGTCAGACAGGGGGCGAAACTGAAGCTTTCTTT.

This clonotype was observed many times. V and J are TRBV28 and TRBJ1-2; no reliable D call. Germline V gene data show CDR1 as MDHEN and CDR2 as SYDVKM. This CDR3 region has 12 residues. Trimming left V 1 base short and J 10 bases short, with 10 bases between. The CDR3 region has the DNA TGTGCCAGCAGTTTATTTACCTTCGACTACACCTTC. It translates to CASSLFTFDYTF.

This clonotype was counted at least ten times. V and J are TRBV11-2 and TRBJ2-1; 7 nucleotides line up with TRBD1. The germline gives CDR1 SGHAT, CDR2 FQNNGV. There are 15 residues in the CDR3. V trimming: 4 bases; J trimming: 3 bases; junction bases outside the gene matches: 6. The CDR3 DNA reads as TGTGCCAGCAGCTACGCCGGGACAGACTACAATGAGCAGTTCTTC. It yields the protein CASSYAGTDYNEQFF.

This clonotype was detected a few times. The chain uses TRBV30 and TRBJ2-7; possibly TRBD1 or TRBD2 for D (5 bases each). The CDR3 totals 13 residues. Per the germline V gene, CDR1 is GTSNPN and CDR2 is SVGIG (reference sequence). V lost 2 bases and J lost 2, with 10 bases in between. CDR3: CAWSPGATYEQYF. CDR3 DNA: TGTGCCTGGAGTCCCGGGGCGACCTACGAGCAGTACTTC. The entire variable domain, with the rest obtained from reference TRBV30 and TRBJ2-7, is as follows: SQTIHQWPATLVQPVGSPLSLECTVEGTSNPNLYWYRQAAGRGLQLLFYSVGIGQISSEVPQNLSASRPQDRQFILSSKKLLLSDSGFYLCAWSPGATYEQYFGPGTRLTVT.

This clonotype was seen at least ten times. The V and J genes are TRBV6-2 or TRBV6-3 and TRBJ2-3, with 10 bases lining up with TRBD2. The CDR3 runs to 16 residues. Unmatched junction bases numbered 6, after V lost 4 bases and J lost 2 bases. The germline gives CDR1 MNHEY, CDR2 SVGEGT. The CDR3 is CASSFRLAGNTDTQYF. The CDR3 DNA sequence: TGTGCCAGCAGTTTTAGACTAGCGGGTAACACAGATACGCAGTATTTT.

This clonotype showed up many times. This rearrangement joins TRBV6-1 to TRBJ1-2; maybe TRBD1 (6 bases). Germline V gene data show CDR1 as MNHNS and CDR2 as SASEGT. Trimming took 8 bases from V and 1 from J, leaving 8 bases between them. The CDR3 sequence is 12 residues long. The CDR3 sequence: CASGQFNYGYTF. The CDR3 bases are TGTGCCAGCGGACAGTTTAACTATGGCTACACCTTC.

Ten or more counts support this clonotype. The rearrangement joins TRBV24-1 to TRBJ2-3, with 12 positions matching TRBD2. This CDR3 has 18 amino acids. Trimming removed 3 bases from V and 8 bases from J; junction bases left unmatched: 14. Germline V gene data show CDR1 as KGHDR and CDR2 as SFDVKD. The CDR3 here is CATSDLAGGPKPAGTQYF. CDR3 DNA: TGTGCCACCAGTGATCTAGCGGGAGGGCCCAAGCCCGCAGGTACGCAGTATTTT.

This chain uses TRBV10-3 with TRBJ2-6, with D unclear. The CDR3 is 15 residues long. V was clipped by 4 bases and J by 4 bases, with 11 bases between them. Germline V CDR1 and CDR2: ENHRY, SYGVKD. The CDR3 region is CAISAGVVGANVLTF. CDR3 sequence (DNA): TGTGCCATCAGTGCTGGGGTAGTGGGGGCCAACGTCCTGACTTTC.

Many counts were recorded for this clonotype. CDR3 nucleotides: TGTGCCAGCAGTGAAGCTGTAAACGGGCCCAATCAGCCCCAGCATTTT. Residues: CASSEAVNGPNQPQHF. The rearrangement uses TRBV2 and TRBJ1-5; D unclear. Germline CDR1 SNHLY, CDR2 FYNNEI. The germline V and J ends were trimmed by 0 bases and 3 bases, with 12 bases remaining between them. The CDR3 contains 16 residues.

In its sample, this clonotype was seen many times. This chain connects TRBV28 to TRBJ1-3; 7 bases are shared with TRBD1. Germline V gene sequence: CDR1 MDHEN, CDR2 SYDVKM. The length of the CDR3 is 14 residues. V lost 6 bases, J lost 0 bases, and 2 bases stayed unmatched. For the CDR3, the DNA is TGTGCCAGCAGAAACAGGGGCTCTGGAAACACCATATATTTT. Amino acid sequence: CASRNRGSGNTIYF. Looking up the rest from reference TRBV28 and TRBJ1-3 gives the full variable domain: DVKVTQSSRYLVKRTGEKVFLECVQDMDHENMFWYRQDPGLGLRLIYFSYDVKMKEKGDIPEGYSVSREKKERFSLILESASTNQTSMYLCASRNRGSGNTIYFGEGSWLTVV.

This clonotype was found many times. This chain joins TRBV11-2 and TRBJ2-7; 10 bases are a match to TRBD2. Germline values: CDR1 SGHAT, CDR2 FQNNGV. Trimming took 6 bases from V and 3 from J; bases not matched to a gene: 8. The CDR3 is 15 residues long. CDR3 DNA: TGTGCCAGCAGACAAGCGGGAGGGCCGTTCTACGAGCAGTACTTC. Its protein is CASRQAGGPFYEQYF. Full variable domain (outside the CDR3, taken from reference TRBV11-2 and TRBJ2-7): EAGVAQSPRYKIIEKRQSVAFWCNPISGHATLYWYQQILGQGPKLLIQFQNNGVVDDSQLPKDRFSAERLKGVDSTLKIQPAKLEDSAVYLCASRQAGGPFYEQYFGPGTRLTVT.

This clonotype was seen at least ten times. The V gene is TRBV24-1, the J gene TRBJ2-1; 7 nucleotides line up with TRBD2. The V gene end was trimmed by 3 bases and the J gene end by 6 bases; junction bases not matched to a gene: 7. The CDR3 totals 15 residues. Germline CDR1 and CDR2: KGHDR and SFDVKD. Here the CDR3 DNA reads TGTGCCACCAGTGATGCGGGGAGGGGTCTCAATGAGCAGTTCTTC. This sequence encodes CATSDAGRGLNEQFF.

This clonotype has a count of ten or more. The chain has TRBV27 and TRBJ2-1; 15 nucleotides align to TRBD2. Germline-derived CDR1 and CDR2 are MNHEY and SMNVEV (reference sequence). V gave up 5 bases and J gave up 4 bases; unmatched junction bases: 9. The CDR3 covers 18 residues. The CDR3 DNA reads TGTGCCAGCAGTCCTCGGACTAGCGGGAGGGCCAGATACAATGAGCAGTTCTTC. It yields the protein CASSPRTSGRARYNEQFF.

On this clonotype itself: This clone may be a read error of a much larger clone one base away. Since no conserved phenylalanine or tryptophan closes the CDR3, a read error is the likely cause. The chain uses TRBV24-1 and TRBJ2-1; D is undetermined. Germline V gene lookup returns CDR1 KGHDR and CDR2 SFDVKD. CDR3 length: 13 amino acids. Between the trimmed V and J ends, which lost 3 bases and 3 bases, there was a span of 5 bases. The CDR3 DNA sequence: TGTGCCACCAGTGATCCCAACTACAATGAGCAGTTCCTC. It specifies CATSDPNYNEQFL.

This clonotype was found many times. The chain uses TRBV5-1 and TRBJ2-3; tentatively, D is TRBD1 (5 bases). Germline V gene data show CDR1 as SGHRS and CDR2 as YFSETQ. Trimming took 0 bases from V and 0 from J, leaving 11 bases between them. The CDR3 has 16 residues. For the CDR3, the DNA is TGCGCCAGCAGCTTGGTCCGACAGAAAAGCACAGATACGCAGTATTTT. Amino acid sequence: CASSLVRQKSTDTQYF.

The chain uses TRBV10-2 and TRBJ2-7, with TRBD2 matching 7 bases. This CDR3 contains 16 residues. V shed 6 bases, J shed 3 bases, and the junction held 14 bases outside the gene matches. Looked up from germline, CDR1 is WSHSY and CDR2 is SAAADI. CDR3 DNA sequence: TGCGCCAGCAGCGCCAACGGACCTACTAGCGACTACGAGCAGTACTTC. This gives the protein CASSANGPTSDYEQYF.

This clonotype was counted only a few times. The V gene is TRBV28, the J gene TRBJ2-7; 7 nucleotides agree with TRBD1. Germline V gene data show CDR1 as MDHEN and CDR2 as SYDVKM. V dropped 6 bases and J dropped 5; count of bases not matched to a gene: 10. The CDR3 is 14 amino acids. CDR3 DNA sequence: TGTGCCAGCAGGGAGCTTCGACAGGGCCACGAGCAGTACTTC. Residues: CASRELRQGHEQYF.

This clonotype showed up many times. The CDR3 DNA is TGTGCCACCAGTGATGCGGATCAGGGCAGCAATCAGCCCCAGCATTTT. Amino acid sequence: CATSDADQGSNQPQHF. The chain recombines TRBV24-1 with TRBJ1-5, with D perhaps TRBD1 (5 bases). The V end was cut by 3 bases, the J end by 1 base, with 12 bases between. The CDR3 covers 16 residues. Germline V gene data show CDR1 as KGHDR and CDR2 as SFDVKD.

This clonotype has at least ten counts. This chain uses TRBV7-9 with TRBJ2-7; a possible D gene is TRBD2 (6 bases). V lost 8 bases, J lost 5 bases, and 10 bases lay in between. Germline V lookup: CDR1 SEHNR, CDR2 FQNEAQ (reference sequence). The CDR3 extends over 11 amino acids. In DNA, the CDR3 is TGTGCCAGCGGGAGGAACAACGAGCAGTACTTC. This encodes CASGRNNEQYF.